This T cell receptor beta chain was recorded in a study of OX40 agonist ivuxolimab in advanced cancers. This clone has only one observation. The assay was immunoSEQ multiplex PCR, and TCRdb's table has in-frame clones only and misses some. The sample yields about 20,000 clones, over 70% seen once. This clonotype originated in an adult with an advanced solid tumor such as melanoma, head and neck, liver or kidney cancer. This specimen was CD4+ or CD8+ T cells sorted from blood, taken in a trial of the OX40 agonist ivuxolimab.

The CDR3 DNA follows: TGTGCCAGCAGCTTAGTTACACTGAGCACAGATACGCAGTATTTT. It is translated as CASSLVTLSTDTQYF. V gene TRBV11-1 combines with J gene TRBJ2-3; D uncertain. The CDR3 extends over 15 amino acids. Looked up from germline, CDR1 is SGHAT and CDR2 is FQDESV (reference sequence). The V gene lost 1 base and the J gene lost 0 bases, with 8 bases spanning the gap. Filled out from reference TRBV11-1 and TRBJ2-3, the complete variable domain reads EAEVAQSPRYKITEKSQAVAFWCDPISGHATLYWYRQILGQGPELLVQFQDESVVDDSQLPKDRFSAERLKGVDSTLKIQPAELGDSAMYLCASSLVTLSTDTQYFGPGTRLTVL.